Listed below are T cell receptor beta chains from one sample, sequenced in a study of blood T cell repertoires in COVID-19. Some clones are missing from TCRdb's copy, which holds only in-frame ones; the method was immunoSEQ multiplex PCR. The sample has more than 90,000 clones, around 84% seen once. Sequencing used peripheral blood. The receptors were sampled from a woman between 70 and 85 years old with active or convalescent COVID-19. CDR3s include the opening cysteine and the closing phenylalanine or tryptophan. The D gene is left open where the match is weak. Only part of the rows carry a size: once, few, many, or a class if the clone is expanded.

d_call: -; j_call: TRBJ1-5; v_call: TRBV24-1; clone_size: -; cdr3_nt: TGTGCCACCAGTGTCTCCGGTGACAATCAGCCCCAGCATTTT; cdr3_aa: CATSVSGDNQPQHF
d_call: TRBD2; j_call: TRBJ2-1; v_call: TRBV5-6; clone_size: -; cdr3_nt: TGTGCCAGCAGCTTAACTAGCGGACAATACAATGAGCAGTTCTTC; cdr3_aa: CASSLTSGQYNEQFF
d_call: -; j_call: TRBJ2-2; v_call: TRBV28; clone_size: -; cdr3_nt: TGTGCCAGCAGTTTAACGCGGTTACCTCTCCCGAACACCGGGGAGCTGTTTTTT; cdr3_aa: CASSLTRLPLPNTGELFF
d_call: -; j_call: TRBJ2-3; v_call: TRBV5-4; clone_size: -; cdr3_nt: TGTGCCAGCAGGGAGGAAGGCGCAGATACGCAGTATTTT; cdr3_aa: CASREEGADTQYF
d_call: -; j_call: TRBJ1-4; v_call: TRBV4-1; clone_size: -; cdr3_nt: TGCGCCAGCAGCCCTCTTAATGAAAAACTGTTTTTT; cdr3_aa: CASSPLNEKLFF
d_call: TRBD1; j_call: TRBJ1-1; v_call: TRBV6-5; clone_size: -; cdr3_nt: TGTGCCAGCAGTCGCGGGCCAGGGGGGACTGAAGCTTTCTTT; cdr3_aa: CASSRGPGGTEAFF
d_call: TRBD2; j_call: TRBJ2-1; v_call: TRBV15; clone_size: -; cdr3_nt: TGTGCCACCAGCAGAGATAGGGGACTATACGATGAGCAGTTCTTC; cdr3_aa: CATSRDRGLYDEQFF
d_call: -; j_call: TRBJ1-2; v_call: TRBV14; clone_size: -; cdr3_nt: TGTGCCAGCAGCCAAGATTCCCGGGGAGGCTACACCTTC; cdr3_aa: CASSQDSRGGYTF
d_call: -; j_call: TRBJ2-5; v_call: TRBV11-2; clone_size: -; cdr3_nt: TGTGCCAGCAGCTCCCTCCAAGAGACCCAGTACTTC; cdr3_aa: CASSSLQETQYF
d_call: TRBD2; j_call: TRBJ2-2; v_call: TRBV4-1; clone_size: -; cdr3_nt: TGCGCCAGCAGCCAAGACCTCCTAGCGGGGGGAGTTGTCGGGGAGCTGTTTTTT; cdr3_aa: CASSQDLLAGGVVGELFF
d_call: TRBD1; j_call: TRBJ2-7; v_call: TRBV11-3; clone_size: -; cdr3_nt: TGTGCCAGCAGCCGATCGGGACAGACCCCCGCCGAGCAGTACTTC; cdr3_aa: CASSRSGQTPAEQYF
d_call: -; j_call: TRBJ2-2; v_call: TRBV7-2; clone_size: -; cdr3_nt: TGTGCCAGCAGCCCCATCGGAGGGGGGGGGAACACCGGGGAGCTGTTTTTT; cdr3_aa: CASSPIGGGGNTGELFF
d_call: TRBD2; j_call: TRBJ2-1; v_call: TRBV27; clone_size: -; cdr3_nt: TGTGCCAGCAGTTTTAACGGGGGGGGGAATGAGCAGTTCTTC; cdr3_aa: CASSFNGGGNEQFF
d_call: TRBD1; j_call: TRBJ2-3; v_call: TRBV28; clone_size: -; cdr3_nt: TGTGCCACATGGGACAGCATTACAGATACGCAGTATTTT; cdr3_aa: CATWDSITDTQYF
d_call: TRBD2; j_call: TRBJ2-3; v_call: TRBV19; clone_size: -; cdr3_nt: TGTGCCAGTAGTACGAAGAGCGGGGGGACCGGGATTGGAGATACGCAGTATTTT; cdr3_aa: CASSTKSGGTGIGDTQYF
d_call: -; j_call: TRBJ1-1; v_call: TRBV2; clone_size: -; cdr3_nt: TGTGCCAGCAGTGAAAGGCGGCAGTCAGACACTGAAGCTTTCTTT; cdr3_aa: CASSERRQSDTEAFF
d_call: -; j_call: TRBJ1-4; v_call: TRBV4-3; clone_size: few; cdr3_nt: TGCGCCAGCAGCCAATCCTTTAATGAAAAACTGTTTTTT; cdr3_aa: CASSQSFNEKLFF
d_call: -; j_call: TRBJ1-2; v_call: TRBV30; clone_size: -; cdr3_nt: TGTGCCTGGAGTGTACGGCTTCAGGGTCGGGGGGATAACTATGGCTACACCTTC; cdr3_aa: CAWSVRLQGRGDNYGYTF
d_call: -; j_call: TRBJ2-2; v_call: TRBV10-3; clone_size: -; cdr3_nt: TGTGCCATCAGCCAACAGGGTATAGGGACCGGGGAGCTGTTTTTT; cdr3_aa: CAISQQGIGTGELFF
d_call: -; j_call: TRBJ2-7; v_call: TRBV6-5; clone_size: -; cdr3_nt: TGTGCCAGCAGTTACGGGGGCGGGAGCTATTACGAGCAGTACTTC; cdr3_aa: CASSYGGGSYYEQYF
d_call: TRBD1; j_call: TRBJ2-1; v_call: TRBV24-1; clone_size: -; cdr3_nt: TGTGCCACCAGTGATATGGGGACAGGGGGACGTAATGAGCAGTTCTTC; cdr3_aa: CATSDMGTGGRNEQFF
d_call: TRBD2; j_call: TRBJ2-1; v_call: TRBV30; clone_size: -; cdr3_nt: TGTGCCTGGAGTGCCACCGCGGGAGGTCGAGGGAATGAGCAGTTCTTC; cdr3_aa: CAWSATAGGRGNEQFF
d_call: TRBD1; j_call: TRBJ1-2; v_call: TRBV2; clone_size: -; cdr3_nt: TGTGCCAGCGACGGGGGTTTGAGGACAGGTGGTCGAGGCTACACCTTC; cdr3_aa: CASDGGLRTGGRGYTF
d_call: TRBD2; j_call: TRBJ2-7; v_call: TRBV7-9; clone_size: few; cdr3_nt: TGTGCCAGCAGCTCCCGCGGGGGGGGAGGTCCAACATCCTACGAGCAGTACTTC; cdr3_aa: CASSSRGGGGPTSYEQYF
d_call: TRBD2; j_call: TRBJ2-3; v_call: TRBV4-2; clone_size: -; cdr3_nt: TGTGCCAGCAGCCAAGAGACTAGCGGTCGGGCCGATACGCAGTATTTT; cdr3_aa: CASSQETSGRADTQYF
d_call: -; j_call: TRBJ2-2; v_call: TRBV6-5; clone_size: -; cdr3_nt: TGTGCCAGCAGTAAGGGACTCCACCCCGGGGAGCTGTTTTTT; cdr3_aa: CASSKGLHPGELFF
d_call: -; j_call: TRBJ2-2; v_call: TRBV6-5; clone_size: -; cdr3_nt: TGTGCCAGCAGTCCGAGGGTATTTGGGGAGCTGTTTTTT; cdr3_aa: CASSPRVFGELFF
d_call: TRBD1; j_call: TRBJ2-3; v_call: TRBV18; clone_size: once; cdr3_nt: TGTGCCAGCTCACCACCGGTGCGACAGGGTCCAGATACGCAGTATTTT; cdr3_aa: CASSPPVRQGPDTQYF
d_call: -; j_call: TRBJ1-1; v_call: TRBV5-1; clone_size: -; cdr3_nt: TGCGCCAGCAGCGTCCAGGGACTGGGCACTGAAGCTTTCTTT; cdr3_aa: CASSVQGLGTEAFF
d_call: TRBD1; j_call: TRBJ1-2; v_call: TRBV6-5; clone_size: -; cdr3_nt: TGTGCCAGCAGTTATAACCGGGACAGCTTCTATGGCTACACCTTC; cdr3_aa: CASSYNRDSFYGYTF
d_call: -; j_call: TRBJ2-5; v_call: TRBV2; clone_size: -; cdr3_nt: TGTGCCAGCAGTGAACGGGGGACCCAGTACTTC; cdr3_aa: CASSERGTQYF
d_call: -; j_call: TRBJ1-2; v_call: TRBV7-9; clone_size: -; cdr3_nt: TGTGCCAGCAGCTTTCAGACACCCGGACAGTATGGCTACACCTTC; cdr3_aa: CASSFQTPGQYGYTF
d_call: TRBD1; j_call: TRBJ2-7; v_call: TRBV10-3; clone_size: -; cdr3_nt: TGTGCCATCAGTGAGCCGGACAGGGGGCAAGACGAGCAGTACTTC; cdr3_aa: CAISEPDRGQDEQYF
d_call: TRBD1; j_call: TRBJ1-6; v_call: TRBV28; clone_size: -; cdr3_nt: TGTGCCAGCAGTTTACGACCGGGACAGGGCGACTCACCCCTCCACTTT; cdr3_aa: CASSLRPGQGDSPLHF
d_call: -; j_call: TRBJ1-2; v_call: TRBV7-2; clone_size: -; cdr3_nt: TGTGCCAGCAGCCTCTTGACAGCTAACTATGGCTACACCTTC; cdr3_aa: CASSLLTANYGYTF
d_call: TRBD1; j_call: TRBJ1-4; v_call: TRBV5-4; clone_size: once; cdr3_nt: TGTGCCAGCAGCTCCGGAGAGGGGGCCAATGAAAAACTGTTTTTT; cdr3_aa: CASSSGEGANEKLFF
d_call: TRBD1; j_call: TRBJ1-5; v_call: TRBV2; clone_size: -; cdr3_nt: TGTGCCAGCAGTGAGGTGGACAGGGATCGTCAGCCCCAGCATTTT; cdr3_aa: CASSEVDRDRQPQHF
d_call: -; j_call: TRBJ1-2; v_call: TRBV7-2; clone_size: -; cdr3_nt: TGTGCCAGCAGCTTAGGAACGTACGGGGGGGCTATGAAGGTAACCTTC; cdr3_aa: CASSLGTYGGAMKVTF
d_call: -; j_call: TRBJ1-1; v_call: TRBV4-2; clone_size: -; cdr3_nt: TGTGCCAGCAGCCAAGCCGGGGGGAACACTGAAGCTTTCTTT; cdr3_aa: CASSQAGGNTEAFF
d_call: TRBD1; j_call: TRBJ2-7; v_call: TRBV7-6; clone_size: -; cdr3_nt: TGTGCCAGCAGCTTAGGACAGGGGGTTATCTCCTACGAGCAGTACTTC; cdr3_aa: CASSLGQGVISYEQYF
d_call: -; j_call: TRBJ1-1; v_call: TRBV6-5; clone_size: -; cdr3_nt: TGTGCCAGCAGGAGGGAACACGCCAACACTGAAGCTTTCTTT; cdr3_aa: CASRREHANTEAFF
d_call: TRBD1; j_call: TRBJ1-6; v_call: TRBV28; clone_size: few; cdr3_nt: TGTGCCAGCAGAGAAGACAGGGACAATTCACCCCTCCACTTT; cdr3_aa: CASREDRDNSPLHF
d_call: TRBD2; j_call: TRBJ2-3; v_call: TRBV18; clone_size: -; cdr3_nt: TGTGCCAGCTCACCAGGGAGGGGACGGGATACGCAGTATTTT; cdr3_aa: CASSPGRGRDTQYF
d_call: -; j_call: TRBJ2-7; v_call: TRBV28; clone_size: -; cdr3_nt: TGTGCCAACCCCCCCCACCAACGGTACCGTTACGAGCAGTACTTC; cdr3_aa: CANPPHQRYRYEQYF
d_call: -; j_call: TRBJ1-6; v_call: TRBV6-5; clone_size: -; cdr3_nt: TGTGCCAGCAGTTCCGGACAGAGGGGTTCACCCCTCCACTTT; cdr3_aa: CASSSGQRGSPLHF
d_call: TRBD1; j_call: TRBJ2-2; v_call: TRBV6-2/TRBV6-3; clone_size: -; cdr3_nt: TGTGCCAGCAGTTACTACAGGGGGGACGCGAACACCGGGGAGCTGTTTTTT; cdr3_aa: CASSYYRGDANTGELFF
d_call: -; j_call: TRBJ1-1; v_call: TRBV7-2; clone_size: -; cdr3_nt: TGTGCCAGCAGCTTACGGGGGGTGAACACTGAAGCTTTCTTT; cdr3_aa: CASSLRGVNTEAFF
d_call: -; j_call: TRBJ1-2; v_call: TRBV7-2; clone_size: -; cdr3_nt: TGTGCCAGCAGCCCCTGGAGCTTTTCGAACTATGGCTACACCTTC; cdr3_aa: CASSPWSFSNYGYTF
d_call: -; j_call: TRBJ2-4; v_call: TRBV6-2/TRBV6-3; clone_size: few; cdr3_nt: TGTGCCAGCAGTTACTCTCGAGAAAACATTCAGTACTTC; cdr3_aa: CASSYSRENIQYF
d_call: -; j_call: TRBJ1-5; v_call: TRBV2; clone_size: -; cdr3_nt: TGTGCCAGCACTAGTACAGGGCTTAGCAATCAGCCCCAGCATTTT; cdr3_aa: CASTSTGLSNQPQHF
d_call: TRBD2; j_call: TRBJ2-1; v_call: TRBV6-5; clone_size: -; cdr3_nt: TGTGCCAGCAGTTACCGCGGACTAGACCAATACAATGAGCAGTTCTTC; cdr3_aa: CASSYRGLDQYNEQFF
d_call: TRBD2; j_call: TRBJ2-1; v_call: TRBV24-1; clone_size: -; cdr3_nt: TGTGCCACCAGTGATTTGCGAGCGGGAAGCCACAATGAGCAGTTCTTC; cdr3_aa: CATSDLRAGSHNEQFF
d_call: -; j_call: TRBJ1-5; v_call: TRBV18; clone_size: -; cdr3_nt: TGTGCCAGCTCACCGACAGCATCCTTCTATCAGCCCCAGCATTTT; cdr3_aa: CASSPTASFYQPQHF
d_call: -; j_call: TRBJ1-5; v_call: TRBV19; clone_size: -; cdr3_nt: TGTGCCAGTAGCCCTTCAGAAAATCAGCCCCAGCATTTT; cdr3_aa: CASSPSENQPQHF